This T cell receptor (beta chain) is from a study of cytomegalovirus exposure and HLA in healthy donors. Study findings and constraints: An observed cluster of highly shared sequence variants was recorded as a likely sequencing artifact.

Primers included in the PCR were 60 Vbeta and 13 Jbeta primers. The assay was immunoSEQ multiplex PCR, and TCRdb's table has in-frame clones only and misses some. The sample lists about 120,000 clones; roughly 76% were seen once. The V segment lost 6 bases and the J segment 6 bases; nucleotides outside the gene matches: 8. In germline, CDR1 is MDHEN, CDR2 SYDVKM. CDR3 length: 14 amino acids. This clone was counted between two and nine times. No antigen is known for it. The V and J genes are TRBV28 and TRBJ1-2; 9 nucleotides agree with TRBD1. Sequenced material: PBMCs. This clonotype originated in a woman between 50 and 59 years old in good health and CMV-seronegative. The CDR3 loop reads CASRTPRTGDGYTF. The CDR3 DNA follows: TGTGCCAGCAGAACTCCGCGGACAGGGGATGGCTACACCTTC.